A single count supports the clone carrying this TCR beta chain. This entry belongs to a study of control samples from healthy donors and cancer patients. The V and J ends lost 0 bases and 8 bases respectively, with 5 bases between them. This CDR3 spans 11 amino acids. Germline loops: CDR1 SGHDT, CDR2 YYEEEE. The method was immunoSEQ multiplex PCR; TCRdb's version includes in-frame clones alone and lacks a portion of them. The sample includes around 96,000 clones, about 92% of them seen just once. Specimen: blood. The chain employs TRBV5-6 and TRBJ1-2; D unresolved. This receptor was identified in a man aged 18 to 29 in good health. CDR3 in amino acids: CASSLVRGYTF. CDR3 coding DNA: TGTGCCAGCAGCTTGGTCAGAGGCTACACCTTC.